The 18 T cell receptor beta chains below all came from one sample that was sequenced in a study of cytomegalovirus exposure and HLA in healthy donors. The PCR ran on 60 Vbeta and 13 Jbeta primers. Generated by immunoSEQ multiplex PCR, the TCRdb table keeps only in-frame clones and is missing some. The sample contains 210,000 or so clones, around 80% of which appear only once. Input material: PBMCs. Source of these receptors: a boy between 10 and 17 years old in good health and CMV-seronegative.

The chain carries TRBV5-1 and TRBJ2-7; possible D gene TRBD2, 6 bases. CDR1 SGHRS and CDR2 YFSETQ come from the germline V gene. Trimming stripped 1 base from V and 4 bases from J, with 15 bases between. The length of the CDR3 is 15 residues. The CDR3 region is CASSLTGRTKYEQYF. Written as DNA, the CDR3 is TGCGCCAGCAGCTTGACGGGAAGGACTAAATACGAGCAGTACTTC.

J is TRBJ2-2 and V is TRBV27, with 7 bases fitting TRBD1. In germline, CDR1 is MNHEY, CDR2 SMNVEV (reference sequence). After removal of 2 bases from V and 1 base from J, the junction contained 1 base not matched to a gene. CDR3 size: 15 residues. The CDR3 loop reads CASSLNRGNTGELFF. The DNA of the CDR3 is TGTGCCAGCAGTTTAAACAGGGGGAACACCGGGGAGCTGTTTTTT.

In its sample, this clone was seen a few times. The V and J genes are TRBV6-1 and TRBJ1-6, with TRBD1 as a possible D gene (6 bases). The CDR3 extends over 15 amino acids. CDR1 MNHNS and CDR2 SASEGT come from the germline V gene. V lost 8 bases and J lost 7, with 18 bases in between. The CDR3 loop reads CASQELQGTNSPLHF. CDR3 in DNA: TGTGCCAGCCAGGAGCTACAGGGTACAAATTCACCCCTCCACTTT.

CDR3 sequence reads: CASSLDRRQATGELFF. CDR3 coding DNA: TGTGCCAGCAGCTTAGATCGTAGACAGGCTACCGGGGAGCTGTTTTTT. The chain combines TRBV7-9 with TRBJ2-2; maybe TRBD1 (6 bases). The CDR3 has 16 residues. Trimming stripped 1 base from V and 5 bases from J, with 14 bases between. Germline V gene data show CDR1 as SEHNR and CDR2 as FQNEAQ (reference sequence). The complete variable domain, with remaining parts taken from reference TRBV7-9 and TRBJ2-2, reads DTGVSQNPRHKITKRGQNVTFRCDPISEHNRLYWYRQTLGQGPEFLTYFQNEAQLEKSRLLSDRFSAERPKGSFSTLEIQRTEQGDSAMYLCASSLDRRQATGELFFGEGSRLTVL.

The chain couples TRBV18 to TRBJ2-1; D gene uncertain. CDR1 is KGHSH, CDR2 LQKENI, per germline. This CDR3 has 13 amino acids. Deletions cut 1 base from V and 9 bases from J, with 10 bases between. The CDR3 bases are TGTGCCAGCTCACCACACTTCGGCGGTGAGCAGTTCTTC. The encoded protein is CASSPHFGGEQFF.

This chain joins TRBV18 and TRBJ1-2; TRBD1 might be the D (5 bases). The V end lost 1 base, the J end lost 0 bases, and 15 bases lay between the germline ends. Germline V gives CDR1 KGHSH, CDR2 LQKENI. The CDR3 runs 17 residues. CDR3 protein: CASSPRREGLSNYGYTF. The DNA for the CDR3 is TGTGCCAGCTCACCACGCCGGGAGGGACTATCTAACTATGGCTACACCTTC.

This clone showed up just once. The chain has TRBV27 and TRBJ1-2, with 7 bases fitting TRBD1. From germline, CDR1 is MNHEY and CDR2 SMNVEV (reference sequence). This CDR3 has 17 amino acids. The V and J ends lost 4 bases and 7 bases, in that order; junction bases with no gene match: 18. The CDR3: CASSSPLRGGANRGYTF. The CDR3 DNA is TGTGCCAGCAGTTCTCCCCTGAGAGGGGGCGCAAATCGTGGCTACACCTTC.

This clone was counted only a few times. This chain uses TRBV30 with TRBJ1-3; a possible D gene is TRBD1 (5 bases). V dropped 6 bases and J dropped 2 bases, with 14 bases sitting between them. The CDR3 consists of 14 residues. Germline lookup yields CDR1 GTSNPN and CDR2 SVGIG (reference sequence). CDR3 loop: CACNGGVAGNTIYF. The DNA for the CDR3 is TGTGCCTGTAACGGAGGGGTTGCTGGAAACACCATATATTTT.

V and J are TRBV5-1 and TRBJ2-7; D possibly corresponds to TRBD2 (5 bases). The germline V gene encodes CDR1 SGHRS and CDR2 YFSETQ. The CDR3 spans 13 residues. Trimming removed 0 bases from V and 2 bases from J, with 6 bases in between. This CDR3 is CASSLAGTYEQYF. The CDR3, as DNA: TGCGCCAGCAGCTTGGCCGGGACCTACGAGCAGTACTTC. Based on the CDR3 plus reference TRBV5-1 and TRBJ2-7, the full variable domain is KAGVTQTPRYLIKTRGQQVTLSCSPISGHRSVSWYQQTPGQGLQFLFEYFSETQRNKGNFPGRFSGRQFSNSRSEMNVSTLELGDSALYLCASSLAGTYEQYFGPGTRLTVT.

V is TRBV6-1 and J is TRBJ1-5; D might be TRBD1 (6 bases). Germline CDR1 MNHNS, CDR2 SASEGT. V gave up 6 bases and J gave up 2 bases, with 14 bases separating them. This CDR3 has 15 amino acids. CDR3 coding DNA: TGTGCCAGCAGCGCTACCAGGGGCGGCAATCAGCCCCAGCATTTT. Encoded protein: CASSATRGGNQPQHF.

The V gene is TRBV9, the J gene TRBJ1-4; TRBD1 matches 9 bases. This CDR3 contains 16 residues. In germline, CDR1 is SGDLS, CDR2 YYNGEE. V dropped 4 bases and J dropped 6; count of bases not matched to a gene: 10. CDR3 nucleotides: TGTGCCAGCAGCCCCTTAAACAGGGGGCGACATGAAAAACTGTTTTTT. Its translation is CASSPLNRGRHEKLFF.

The chain links TRBV6-6 to TRBJ1-1; D unclear. V lost 5 bases to trimming and J lost 1 base, with 8 bases between them. The CDR3 loop spans 13 amino acids. Germline V gene lookup returns CDR1 MNHNY and CDR2 SVGAGI (reference sequence). CDR3 nucleotides: TGTGCCAGCAGTGGCCCAAAGAACACTGAAGCTTTCTTT. The encoded protein is CASSGPKNTEAFF.

This chain links TRBV5-1 with TRBJ2-7; TRBD1 agrees at 8 bases. After removal of 2 bases from V and 4 bases from J, the junction contained 2 bases not matched to a gene. The CDR3 contains 13 residues. The germline CDR1 and CDR2 sequences are SGHRS and YFSETQ. The CDR3 is CASSLRQGYEQYF. The CDR3 DNA sequence: TGCGCCAGCAGCTTACGACAGGGGTACGAGCAGTACTTC.

V usage is TRBV6-5 and J usage is TRBJ2-3; tentatively, D is TRBD2 (6 bases). The V end lost 2 bases, the J end lost 10 bases, and 16 bases lay between the germline ends. The germline V gene encodes CDR1 MNHEY and CDR2 SVGAGI. The CDR3 is made up of 14 amino acids. The CDR3 sequence: CASSYRPPGRSQYF. The CDR3 DNA sequence: TGTGCCAGCAGTTACCGGCCCCCGGGGAGGTCGCAGTATTTT.

The chain joins TRBV29-1 to TRBJ1-1; D possibly corresponds to TRBD1 (6 bases). V shed 6 bases and J shed 3 bases, with 8 bases lying between them. Germline values: CDR1 SQVTM, CDR2 ANQGSEA. The CDR3 loop spans 11 amino acids. The CDR3 nucleotides are TGCAGCGTCCAGGGGTACACTGAAGCTTTCTTT. This codes for CSVQGYTEAFF.

The chain carries TRBV5-5 and TRBJ1-5, with D uncertain. Germline V lookup: CDR1 SGHKS, CDR2 YYEKEE (reference sequence). The CDR3 consists of 15 residues. The germline V and J ends were trimmed by 0 bases and 0 bases, with 7 bases remaining between them. The CDR3 bases are TGTGCCAGCAGCTTGGGAAGCTATAGCAATCAGCCCCAGCATTTT. Encoded protein: CASSLGSYSNQPQHF.

The V gene is TRBV10-3, the J gene TRBJ2-1; 9 bases map to TRBD2. The CDR3 sequence is 20 residues long. Germline loops: CDR1 ENHRY, CDR2 SYGVKD. J lost 5 bases, V lost 2 bases, and 19 bases had no gene match. CDR3: CAISERVSKVVSGGNNEQFF. The CDR3 DNA follows: TGTGCCATCAGTGAGCGCGTTTCCAAGGTGGTTAGCGGGGGAAACAATGAGCAGTTCTTC.

CDR3 sequence reads: CASSPSLDTEAFF. For the CDR3, the DNA is TGTGCCAGCTCACCATCACTTGACACTGAAGCTTTCTTT. V gene TRBV18 combines with J gene TRBJ1-1; D is undetermined. CDR3 length: 13 amino acids. Trimming stripped 2 bases from V and 3 bases from J, with 7 bases between. CDR1 and CDR2 from the germline V gene are KGHSH and LQKENI.